Listed below are T cell receptor beta chains from one sample, sequenced in a study of blood T cell repertoires in COVID-19. TCRdb's table, derived via immunoSEQ multiplex PCR, lists solely in-frame clones and lacks some. The profile shows 140,000 to 150,000 clones, approximately 80% of them singletons. Source material: peripheral blood. Receptor source: a human donor in a cohort sampled during active COVID-19. Each CDR3 is given with its conserved first and last residue. Size is omitted from some rows. Given values are once, few, many or a class for expanded clones.

CASSQWEVGSEKLFF,NA,TRBJ1-4,TRBV4-1
CASSVRSGGYQETQYF,NA,TRBJ2-5,TRBV9
CASTEEGLAGAEQFF,NA,TRBJ2-1,TRBV5-1
CASSTGTANSPLHF,NA,TRBJ1-6,TRBV9
CASSLSSRDTEAFF,few,TRBJ1-1,TRBV5-1
CASSQEAGLARSYEQYF,NA,TRBJ2-7,TRBV4-3
CASSPRVGAGVPVF,few,TRBJ2-1,TRBV7-2
CASNPGQGNEQFF,few,TRBJ2-1,TRBV6-4
CAWSANEGPQHF,NA,TRBJ1-5,TRBV30
CASSPRMWEPYEQYF,NA,TRBJ2-7,TRBV7-2
CASSQGQGDLSPF,NA,TRBJ1-2,TRBV7-8
CASSKSRDRAGNTIYF,NA,TRBJ1-3,TRBV5-1
CASSQEGGAYEKLFF,NA,TRBJ1-4,TRBV4-3
CATSRDVGGQPQHF,once,TRBJ1-5,TRBV15
CASSLEVSRDEQFF,NA,TRBJ2-1,TRBV7-6
CASSPGDISHYGYTF,NA,TRBJ1-2,TRBV5-1
CATSRAGAGGALAKNIQYF,NA,TRBJ2-4,TRBV15
CASRWDRGDQPQHF,NA,TRBJ1-5,TRBV2
CASTSDKGVTEAFF,NA,TRBJ1-1,TRBV2
CASSGRQGASGANVLTF,NA,TRBJ2-6,TRBV9
CASSLPVVDEAFF,NA,TRBJ1-1,TRBV7-2
CASSVDGAINYGYTF,once,TRBJ1-2,TRBV9